The source of this T cell receptor (beta chain) is a study of OX40 agonist ivuxolimab in advanced cancers. With respect to the entire study: Ivuxolimab was a fully human IgG2 agonistic monoclonal antibody targeting the costimulatory receptor OX40 (CD134). Intravenous ivuxolimab was administered to patients every 2 weeks at six dose levels: 0.01, 0.1, 0.3, 1.5, 3 and 10 mg/kg. Of the approximately 50 dose-escalation patients, hepatocellular carcinoma was present in approximately 20, melanoma in around 15, renal cell carcinoma in 9 and head and neck cancer in 9. In the dose-escalation cohort, 82.7% of patients were male, and the mean age was approximately 60 years with a range of about 23 to 79. Patients were allowed to have had prior anti-PD-1, anti-PD-L1 or anti-CTLA-4 therapy, and around 41% of the dose-escalation patients had previously received checkpoint inhibitors. Partial responses were achieved by three dose-escalation patients, of whom one had hepatocellular carcinoma and two had cutaneous melanoma. Peripheral TCRbeta sequencing was intended to test whether TCR sequence diversity was altered and clonal T-cell expansion was caused by ivuxolimab. The paper covers the monotherapy dose-escalation part of the phase I ivuxolimab trial, which included N of about 50 patients. Paper-wide results and their limitations: At doses of 0.1 to 3.0 mg/kg, clonal expansion of both CD4+ and CD8+ T cells in blood was seen between baseline and week 6. The antigen specificity of the peripheral T cells that underwent clonal expansion was not determined. Partial responders in the 0.1-3.0 mg/kg groups had among the lowest normalized peripheral clonal expansion, especially among CD8+ T cells. Low levels of normalized T-cell clonal expansion were also seen in some patients who did not respond. On average, CD8+ T cells showed more expanded clones than CD4+ T cells after ivuxolimab.

Genomic DNA was isolated from the sorted cells so that the TCRbeta CDR3 region could be sequenced. TCRbeta CDR3 regions were sequenced using the immunoSEQ Assay. In TCRdb, the immuneACCESS table is reduced to in-frame sequences with V and J assigned. These tables do not hold every clone; where another copy was compared, an unresolved V gene accounts for under half, and the others remain unexplained. The sample table lists around 46,000 clones, roughly nine tenths of them with a count of one. The ten largest account for 4% to 5% of the sample. Patients with autoimmune disease history or receiving systemic immunosuppression were excluded from the trial. In every dose cohort, peripheral blood was drawn for TCR sequencing at baseline, cycle 4 day 1, and cycle 7 day 1. Samples came from an open-label, multicenter, first-in-human phase I dose-escalation trial of ivuxolimab. Adults with locally advanced or metastatic melanoma, renal cell carcinoma, hepatocellular carcinoma or head and neck squamous cell carcinoma were enrolled in the trial. Before TCR sequencing, CD4+ and CD8+ T cells were separately sorted from peripheral blood.

As for this clone: The antigen it binds to is not known. No much larger clone is present one base from it, and per-base qualities are unavailable.

Specimen: CD4+ or CD8+ T cells sorted from blood, collected in a trial of the OX40 agonist ivuxolimab. This receptor was obtained from an adult with an advanced solid tumor such as melanoma, head and neck, liver or kidney cancer.

CDR3 reads: CASSLESAYEQYF. The nucleotide sequence reads TGTGCCAGCAGCTTAGAGTCCGCCTACGAGCAGTACTTC. The chain was built from TRBV11-2 and TRBJ2-7; the D gene remains uncertain. A distance of 5 bases separates the germline ends of V and J, which lose 0 bases and 2 bases respectively. As encoded in the germline V gene, CDR1 is SGHAT while CDR2 is FQNNGV. The CDR3 spans 13 residues, from the cysteine through the phenylalanine. The sequence is cut down to CDR3 DNA, 39 bases in frame from base 1. With the rest looked up from the reference TRBV11-2 and TRBJ2-7 genes rather than sequenced, the full variable domain is EAGVAQSPRYKIIEKRQSVAFWCNPISGHATLYWYQQILGQGPKLLIQFQNNGVVDDSQLPKDRFSAERLKGVDSTLKIQPAKLEDSAVYLCASSLESAYEQYFGPGTRLTVT.